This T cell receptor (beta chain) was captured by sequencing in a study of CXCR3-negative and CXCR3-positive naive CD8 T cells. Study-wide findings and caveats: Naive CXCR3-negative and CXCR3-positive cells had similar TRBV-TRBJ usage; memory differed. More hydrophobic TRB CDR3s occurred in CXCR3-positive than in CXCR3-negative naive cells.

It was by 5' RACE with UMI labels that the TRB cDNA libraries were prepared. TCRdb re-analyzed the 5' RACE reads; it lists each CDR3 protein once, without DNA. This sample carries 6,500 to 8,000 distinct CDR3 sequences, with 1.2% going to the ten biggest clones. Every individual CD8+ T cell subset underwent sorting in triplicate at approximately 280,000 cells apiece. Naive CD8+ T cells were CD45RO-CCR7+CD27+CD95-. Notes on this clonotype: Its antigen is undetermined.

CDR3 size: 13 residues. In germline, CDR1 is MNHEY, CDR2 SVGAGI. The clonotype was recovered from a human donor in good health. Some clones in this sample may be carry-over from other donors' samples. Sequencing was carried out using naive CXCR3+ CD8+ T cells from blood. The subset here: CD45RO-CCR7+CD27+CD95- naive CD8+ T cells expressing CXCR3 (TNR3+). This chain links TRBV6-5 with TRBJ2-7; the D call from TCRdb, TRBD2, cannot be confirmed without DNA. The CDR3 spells CASGTSGSYEQYF.